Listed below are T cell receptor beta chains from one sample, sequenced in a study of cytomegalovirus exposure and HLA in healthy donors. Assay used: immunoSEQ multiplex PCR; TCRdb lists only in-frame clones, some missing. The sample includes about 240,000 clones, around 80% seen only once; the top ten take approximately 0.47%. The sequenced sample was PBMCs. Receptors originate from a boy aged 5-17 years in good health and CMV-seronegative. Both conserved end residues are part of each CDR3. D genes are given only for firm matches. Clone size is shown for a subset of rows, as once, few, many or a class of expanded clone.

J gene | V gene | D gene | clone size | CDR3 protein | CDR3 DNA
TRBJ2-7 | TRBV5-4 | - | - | CASSLGTAHRSYEQYF | TGTGCCAGCAGCTTGGGGACTGCACATAGATCCTACGAGCAGTACTTC
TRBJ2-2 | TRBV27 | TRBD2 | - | CASRGSGSRSAGELFF | TGTGCCAGCAGAGGGAGCGGGAGTCGGTCGGCCGGGGAGCTGTTTTTT
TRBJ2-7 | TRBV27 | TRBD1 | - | CASSSPGTGIPEQYF | TGTGCCAGCAGTTCTCCCGGGACAGGGATTCCCGAGCAGTACTTC
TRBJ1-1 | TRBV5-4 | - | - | CASSPGGNTEAFF | TGTGCCAGCAGCCCGGGGGGGAACACTGAAGCTTTCTTT
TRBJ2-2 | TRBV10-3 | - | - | CAIKSRQDTGELFF | TGTGCCATTAAAAGCCGACAGGACACCGGGGAGCTGTTTTTT
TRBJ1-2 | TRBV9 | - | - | CASSVDGVYGYTF | TGTGCCAGCAGCGTCGACGGGGTCTATGGCTACACCTTC
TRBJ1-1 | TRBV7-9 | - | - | CASSPEAEAFF | TGTGCCAGCAGCCCAGAGGCTGAAGCTTTCTTT
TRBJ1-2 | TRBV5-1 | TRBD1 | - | CASSLGQGTADYGYTF | TGCGCCAGCAGCTTGGGTCAAGGGACAGCCGACTATGGCTACACCTTC
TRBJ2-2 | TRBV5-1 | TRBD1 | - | CASSSGTVNTGELFF | TGCGCCAGCAGCTCCGGGACAGTGAACACCGGGGAGCTGTTTTTT
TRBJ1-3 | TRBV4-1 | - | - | CASSQDVRFGNTIYF | TGCGCCAGCAGCCAAGATGTACGGTTTGGAAACACCATATATTTT
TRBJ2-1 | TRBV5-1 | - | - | CASSPRGTPTGYAPNEQFF | TGCGCCAGCAGCCCCCGGGGGACGCCGACAGGGTATGCCCCAAATGAGCAGTTCTTC
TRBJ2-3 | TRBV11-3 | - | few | CASSSRTPGPTDTQYF | TGTGCCAGCAGCTCCCGGACACCCGGTCCCACAGATACGCAGTATTTT
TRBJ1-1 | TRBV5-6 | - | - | CASSLDWGDWTNTEAFF | TGTGCCAGCAGCTTGGATTGGGGGGACTGGACGAACACTGAAGCTTTCTTT
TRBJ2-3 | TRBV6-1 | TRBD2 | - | CASLRAGGVADTQYF | TGTGCCAGCTTGCGAGCGGGAGGGGTCGCAGATACGCAGTATTTT
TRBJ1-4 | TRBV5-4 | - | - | CASSRTGSPNEKLFF | TGTGCCAGCAGCCGAACAGGGTCACCTAATGAAAAACTGTTTTTT
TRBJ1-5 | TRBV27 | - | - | CASSFVGLPQHF | TGTGCCAGCAGTTTCGTTGGGCTGCCCCAGCATTTT
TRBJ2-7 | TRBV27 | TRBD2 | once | CASSSRRLAGAHEQYF | TGTGCCAGCAGTTCTCGTCGACTAGCGGGAGCCCACGAGCAGTACTTC
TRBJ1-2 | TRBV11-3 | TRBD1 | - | CASSPAPGQGNYGYTF | TGTGCCAGCAGCCCGGCCCCGGGACAGGGAAACTATGGCTACACCTTC
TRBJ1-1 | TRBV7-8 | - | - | CASTLVRVSWNTEAFF | TGTGCCAGCACCCTGGTGAGGGTCTCCTGGAACACTGAAGCTTTCTTT
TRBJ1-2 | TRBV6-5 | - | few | CASSPGVYGYTF | TGTGCCAGCAGTCCAGGGGTCTATGGCTACACCTTC
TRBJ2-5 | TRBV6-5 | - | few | CASSYSSRWEETQYF | TGTGCCAGCAGTTACTCGTCGCGGTGGGAAGAGACCCAGTACTTC
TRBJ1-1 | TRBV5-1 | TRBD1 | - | CASSHDRIKTGYTEAFF | TGCGCCAGCAGTCACGACCGAATTAAGACAGGGTACACTGAAGCTTTCTTT
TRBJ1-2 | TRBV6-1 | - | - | CASSEEPGMNYGYTF | TGTGCCAGCAGTGAAGAACCAGGAATGAACTATGGCTACACCTTC
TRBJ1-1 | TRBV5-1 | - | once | CASSLNLDRPEAFF | TGCGCCAGCAGCTTAAACCTAGACAGGCCTGAAGCTTTCTTT
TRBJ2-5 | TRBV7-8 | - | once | CASSLTRRRSRRGETQYF | TGTGCCAGCAGCTTAACGCGAAGGAGAAGCCGTAGAGGGGAGACCCAGTACTTC
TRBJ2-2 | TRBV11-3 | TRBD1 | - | CASSSLLGQGHGELFF | TGTGCCAGCAGCTCCCTATTAGGACAGGGCCACGGGGAGCTGTTTTTT
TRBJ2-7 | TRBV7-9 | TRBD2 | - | CSSSSGGGEQYF | TGTTCCAGCAGCTCGGGGGGGGGCGAGCAGTACTTC
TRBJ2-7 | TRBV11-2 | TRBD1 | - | CASSLKVSGGAEQYF | TGTGCCAGCAGCTTAAAGGTGTCAGGGGGAGCGGAGCAGTACTTC
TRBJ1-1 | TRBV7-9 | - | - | CASSYSGEGEAFF | TGTGCCAGCAGCTACTCAGGGGAAGGTGAAGCTTTCTTT
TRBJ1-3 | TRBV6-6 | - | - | CASRTGLISGNTIYF | TGTGCCAGCAGAACAGGGCTCATCTCTGGAAACACCATATATTTT
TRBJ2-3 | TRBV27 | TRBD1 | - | CASSPHRGRVVDTQYF | TGTGCCAGCAGTCCTCACAGGGGGCGAGTGGTAGATACGCAGTATTTT
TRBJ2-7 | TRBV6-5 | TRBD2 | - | CASTRLAGAYEQYF | TGTGCCAGCACCAGACTAGCGGGGGCCTACGAGCAGTACTTC
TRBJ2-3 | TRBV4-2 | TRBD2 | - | CASSQVLAGNTDTQYF | TGTGCCAGCAGCCAAGTACTAGCGGGGAACACAGATACGCAGTATTTT
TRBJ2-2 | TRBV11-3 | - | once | CASSLSGLNTGELFF | TGTGCCAGCAGCTTATCCGGGTTGAACACCGGGGAGCTGTTTTTT
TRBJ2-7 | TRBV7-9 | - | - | CASSLSHMEQYF | TGTGCCAGCAGCTTGTCTCACATGGAGCAGTACTTC
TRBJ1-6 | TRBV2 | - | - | CASSPSPNSPLHF | TGTGCCAGCAGCCCCTCCCCTAATTCACCCCTCCACTTT
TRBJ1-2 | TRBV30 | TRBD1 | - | CAFHRGGGYTF | TGTGCCTTCCACAGGGGCGGGGGCTACACCTTC